The 25 T cell receptor beta chains presented below share a single source sample, sequenced in a study of blood T cell repertoires in COVID-19. Sequencing used immunoSEQ multiplex PCR; TCRdb keeps in-frame clones, though not all of them. The sample includes 150,000 or so clones, 80% to 90% of them seen just once. The sequencing input was peripheral blood. The receptors stem from a man between 18 and 35 years old with COVID-19, enrolled during active disease.

This clone has a single count. The rearrangement joins TRBV30 to TRBJ1-1, with TRBD1 matching 8 bases. Per germline, CDR1 GTSNPN and CDR2 SVGIG (reference sequence). The CDR3 contains 11 residues. V was clipped by 5 bases and J by 6 bases; unmatched bases: 2. This CDR3 is CAWDRGPEAFF. The CDR3 nucleotides read TGTGCCTGGGACAGGGGACCTGAAGCTTTCTTT.

As DNA, the CDR3 is TGTGCCAGCAGTTCGCCAGCGGGAGGGGCTGTGTCGCAGTTCTTC. Translation gives CASSSPAGGAVSQFF. This sequence joins TRBV6-5 and TRBJ2-1, with 10 positions matching TRBD2. CDR1 and CDR2 (germline): MNHEY, SVGAGI. The V and J ends lost 4 bases and 12 bases, in that order; junction bases with no gene match: 12. CDR3 length equals 15 residues.

The V call is TRBV10-3, the J call TRBJ1-5; D may be TRBD1 (6 bases). Trimming pared 0 bases from V and 2 bases from J, leaving 8 bases between. CDR1 ENHRY and CDR2 SYGVKD come from the germline V gene. The CDR3 runs to 15 residues. CDR3 region: CAISESGAGNQPQHF. CDR3 DNA sequence: TGTGCCATCAGTGAGTCGGGGGCAGGCAATCAGCCCCAGCATTTT.

This rearrangement joins TRBV13 to TRBJ2-1; 8 nucleotides align to TRBD2. J lost 3 bases, V lost 7 bases, and 14 bases had no gene match. Germline CDR1 reads PRHDT; CDR2 reads FYEKMQ (reference sequence). This CDR3 is built from 17 residues. CDR3 region: CASMGAGGGFVYNEQFF. The DNA for the CDR3 is TGTGCCAGCATGGGGGCGGGAGGAGGGTTCGTCTACAATGAGCAGTTCTTC.

The V call is TRBV4-3, the J call TRBJ2-7; no definite D call. In germline, CDR1 is LGHNA, CDR2 YSLEER. Trimming removed 0 bases at V and 3 bases at J, with 12 bases between. This CDR3 is 15 amino acids long. CDR3 DNA sequence: TGCGCCAGCAGCCAAGATTTAATAGAGCACTACGAGCAGTACTTC. It specifies CASSQDLIEHYEQYF.

The chain joins TRBV4-1 to TRBJ1-2, with D possibly matching TRBD1 (6 bases). V lost 5 bases, J lost 4 bases, and 11 bases lay in between. This CDR3 comprises 13 residues. The germline V gene has CDR1 MGHRA and CDR2 YSYEKL. The CDR3 sequence: CASSKQGPYGYTF. The CDR3 DNA follows: TGCGCCAGCAGCAAACAGGGACCCTATGGCTACACCTTC.

This clone was observed once. The chain is built from TRBV30 and TRBJ1-2; 8 bases fit TRBD1. Per the germline V gene, CDR1 is GTSNPN and CDR2 is SVGIG (reference sequence). J lost 8 bases, V lost 5 bases, and 10 bases had no gene match. This CDR3 is 13 amino acids long. The CDR3 DNA follows: TGTGCCTGGGACAGGGGAGAATCGGGGGGCTACACCTTC. Protein product: CAWDRGESGGYTF.

V gene TRBV13 combines with J gene TRBJ1-1; D unresolved. V shed 3 bases and J shed 6 bases, with 8 bases lying between them. CDR1 PRHDT and CDR2 FYEKMQ come from the germline V gene (reference sequence). This CDR3 is built from 12 residues. The CDR3 sequence is CASSLSEAEAFF. The DNA for the CDR3 is TGTGCCAGCAGCTTGTCAGAGGCTGAAGCTTTCTTT.

The CDR3: CATSRDFTSGRMVYEQYF. The CDR3 DNA sequence: TGTGCCACCAGCAGAGATTTTACTAGCGGCCGAATGGTATACGAGCAGTACTTC. The rearrangement joins TRBV15 to TRBJ2-7; 8 bases are shared with TRBD2. V lost 0 bases and J lost 4; bases outside the gene matches: 14. Germline V CDR1 and CDR2: LNHNV, YYDKDF (reference sequence). This CDR3 comprises 18 residues.

This clone came up once. The genes are TRBV10-3 and TRBJ2-7; D perhaps matches TRBD2 (6 bases). The V and J ends lost 10 bases and 2 bases respectively, with 27 bases between them. The CDR3 loop spans 17 amino acids. The germline gives CDR1 ENHRY, CDR2 SYGVKD. CDR3 loop: CATHRGGTILGAYEQYF. For the CDR3, the DNA is TGTGCCACCCACCGCGGCGGGACCATTCTGGGCGCCTACGAGCAGTACTTC.

The chain is built from TRBV14 and TRBJ2-7, with 8 bases identical to TRBD1. After removal of 4 bases from V and 1 base from J, the junction contained 6 bases not matched to a gene. This CDR3 region has 15 residues. From germline, CDR1 is SGHDN and CDR2 FVKESK. DNA for the CDR3: TGTGCCAGCAGCCCAGAAACAGGGGGGTCCTACGAGCAGTACTTC. It encodes CASSPETGGSYEQYF.

The chain employs TRBV6-2 or TRBV6-3 and TRBJ1-2; unclear D gene. This CDR3 has 14 amino acids. Trimming took 2 bases from V and 1 from J, leaving 8 bases between them. Germline V CDR1 and CDR2: MNHEY, SVGEGT. CDR3 nucleotides: TGTGCCAGCAGTTACATCGGCGGTAACTATGGCTACACCTTC. Amino acid sequence: CASSYIGGNYGYTF.

This chain connects TRBV5-1 to TRBJ2-2; 7 bases map to TRBD1. The ends lost 3 bases at V and 6 bases at J; junction bases unmatched: 5. This CDR3 is 14 amino acids long. Germline CDR1 SGHRS, CDR2 YFSETQ. In DNA form, the CDR3 reads TGCGCCAGCAGCTCGGGACAGAGGGCCGGGGAGCTGTTTTTT. The encoded protein is CASSSGQRAGELFF.

The V gene is TRBV28, the J gene TRBJ2-2; TRBD1 might be the D (5 bases). Deletions cut 2 bases from V and 6 bases from J, with 16 bases between. Germline CDR1 and CDR2: MDHEN and SYDVKM. The CDR3 is made up of 16 amino acids. This chain's CDR3 is CASSLRGRGTSGELFF. The CDR3 DNA is TGTGCCAGCAGTTTAAGGGGTAGGGGCACCTCCGGGGAGCTGTTTTTT.

The V and J genes are TRBV3-1 (or the pseudogene TRBV3-2) and TRBJ2-4; no clear D. The germline gives CDR1 LGHDT, CDR2 YNNKEL (reference sequence). The CDR3 spans 17 residues. The germline V and J ends were trimmed by 0 bases and 0 bases, with 12 bases remaining between them. The CDR3 DNA reads as TGTGCCAGCAGCCAAGAACACAGAGCCCTAGCCAAAAACATTCAGTACTTC. It codes for CASSQEHRALAKNIQYF.

The V gene is TRBV3-1 (or the pseudogene TRBV3-2), the J gene TRBJ2-2; a possible D gene is TRBD2 (5 bases). V dropped 0 bases and J dropped 5 bases, with 13 bases sitting between them. This CDR3 is built from 16 residues. In germline, CDR1 is LGHDT, CDR2 YNNKEL (reference sequence). The CDR3 DNA reads as TGTGCCAGCAGCCAAGACCCAGCCGGGATGACCGGGGAGCTGTTTTTT. Translated, it gives CASSQDPAGMTGELFF.

This chain links TRBV7-9 with TRBJ1-2; perhaps TRBD1 as D (6 bases). Trimming cost V 4 bases and J 3 bases, with 15 bases left between them. Germline V CDR1 and CDR2: SEHNR, FQNEAQ (reference sequence). The CDR3 has 15 amino acids. CDR3 bases: TGTGCCAGCAGCTCCCGCGGGGGGCTGGACTATGGCTACACCTTC. Amino acid sequence: CASSSRGGLDYGYTF.

CDR3 DNA sequence: TGTGCCAGCAGCTTAGCGGTCTGGGGCGGGAGGGACAAAAACATTCAGTACTTC. Translating it yields CASSLAVWGGRDKNIQYF. The chain recombines TRBV7-8 with TRBJ2-4, with 9 bases identical to TRBD2. The V gene's germline CDR1 is SGHVS and CDR2 FQNEAQ. The trim removed 0 bases at V and 3 bases at J, leaving 9 bases unmatched. The CDR3 has 18 amino acids.

The gene calls are TRBV5-1 and TRBJ2-5, with TRBD1 identical over 9 bases. Germline CDR1 reads SGHRS; CDR2 reads YFSETQ. This CDR3 comprises 15 residues. J was trimmed by 2 bases and V by 4 bases; bases with no gene match: 6. CDR3 sequence reads: CASSRGQGSQETQYF. CDR3 nucleotides: TGCGCCAGCAGCAGGGGACAGGGTAGTCAAGAGACCCAGTACTTC.

The chain combines TRBV7-9 with TRBJ1-1, with D perhaps matching TRBD1 (5 bases). CDR3 length: 11 residues. Germline V lookup: CDR1 SEHNR, CDR2 FQNEAQ (reference sequence). Trimming left V 7 bases short and J 6 bases short, with 9 bases between. In DNA, the CDR3 is TGTGCCAGCATCGTGGGGCCTGAAGCTTTCTTT. This codes for CASIVGPEAFF.

Here the CDR3 DNA reads TGTGCCTGGAGTCCAACAGGGGGCTCTTGGGAGAAACTGTTTTTT. Translation: CAWSPTGGSWEKLFF. The chain couples TRBV30 to TRBJ1-4; TRBD1 agrees at 9 bases. The CDR3 extends over 15 amino acids. Germline V gene data show CDR1 as GTSNPN and CDR2 as SVGIG (reference sequence). Trimming removed 2 bases from V and 11 bases from J; junction bases left unmatched: 12.

The chain couples TRBV24-1 to TRBJ2-3, with D tentatively TRBD2 (6 bases). With 5 bases removed from V and 1 base from J, the gap between germline ends came to 15 bases. Germline V CDR1 and CDR2: KGHDR, SFDVKD. This CDR3 contains 16 residues. The DNA for the CDR3 is TGTGCCACCAGTGGATTTGAAATAGCGGGCACAGATACGCAGTATTTT. Translation gives CATSGFEIAGTDTQYF.

This clone was detected only once. The chain combines TRBV20-1 with TRBJ1-1, with unresolved D. The CDR3 consists of 16 residues. Trimming removed 3 bases at V and 4 bases at J, with 21 bases between. Germline V CDR1 and CDR2: DFQATT, SNEGSKA (reference sequence). The CDR3 spells CSASAPGGRIGTEAFF. The CDR3 DNA reads as TGCAGTGCTAGTGCCCCGGGAGGCCGGATAGGCACTGAAGCTTTCTTT.

The CDR3 DNA reads as TGTGCCAGCAGTTGGGCCTCTGAAGCTTTCTTT. Its translation is CASSWASEAFF. The rearrangement joins TRBV28 to TRBJ1-1; D unclear. The CDR3 has 11 residues. V was pared by 4 bases and J by 6 bases, with 6 bases between. Germline V lookup: CDR1 MDHEN, CDR2 SYDVKM.

The DNA for the CDR3 is TGTGCCACCAGTGCCTGGGACACATTCCACAGCTCCTACAATGAGCAGTTCTTC. Translation gives CATSAWDTFHSSYNEQFF. The chain combines TRBV24-1 with TRBJ2-1; D may be TRBD1 (6 bases). The CDR3 is 18 amino acids. Looked up from germline, CDR1 is KGHDR and CDR2 is SFDVKD. Trimming stripped 5 bases from V and 0 bases from J, with 19 bases between.